In its sample, the clone carrying this T cell receptor (beta chain) was seen a few times. V was shortened by 1 base and J by 6 bases, with 13 bases between the two germline ends. Germline assignment: CDR1 SGHTA and CDR2 FQGNSA. This CDR3 comprises 15 residues. TCRdb keeps only in-frame clones here, not all; method: immunoSEQ multiplex PCR. The sample shows about 12,000 clones, 70% to 85% of them seen only once. The record originates from a study of blood T cell repertoires in COVID-19. Sequencing was carried out using peripheral blood. The TCR was taken from a human donor in a cohort sampled during active COVID-19. V gene TRBV7-2 combines with J gene TRBJ1-5, with D maybe TRBD1 (5 bases). DNA of the CDR3: TGTGCCAGCAGCTTAGGCGCGGGGGGAGTTCAGCCCCAGCATTTT. Amino acids: CASSLGAGGVQPQHF.